What follows describes a single TCR beta chain. In the authors' methods: The assay estimated nucleated cells by amplifying reference gene primers. Sequenced by immunoSEQ multiplex PCR; TCRdb stores in-frame clones only, minus some. V and J calls and clone size come straight from that table; D and trimming were deduced from the DNA. The sample lists about 200,000 clones; roughly 90% were seen once. V dropped 5 bases and J dropped 4; count of bases not matched to a gene: 9. CDR1 MDHEN and CDR2 SYDVKM come from the germline V gene. The CDR3 is 15 residues long. This specimen belongs to a study of blood T cell repertoires in COVID-19.

The TCR sequence derives from a man aged 55-75 years who had recovered from COVID-19. This chain connects TRBV28 to TRBJ2-7; 9 bases fit TRBD1. The sample consisted of peripheral blood. This CDR3 is CASSPGGTGTYEQYF. The CDR3 DNA is TGTGCCAGCAGTCCCGGGGGGACAGGGACTTACGAGCAGTACTTC. Variable domain in full (rest from reference TRBV28 and TRBJ2-7): DVKVTQSSRYLVKRTGEKVFLECVQDMDHENMFWYRQDPGLGLRLIYFSYDVKMKEKGDIPEGYSVSREKKERFSLILESASTNQTSMYLCASSPGGTGTYEQYFGPGTRLTVT.